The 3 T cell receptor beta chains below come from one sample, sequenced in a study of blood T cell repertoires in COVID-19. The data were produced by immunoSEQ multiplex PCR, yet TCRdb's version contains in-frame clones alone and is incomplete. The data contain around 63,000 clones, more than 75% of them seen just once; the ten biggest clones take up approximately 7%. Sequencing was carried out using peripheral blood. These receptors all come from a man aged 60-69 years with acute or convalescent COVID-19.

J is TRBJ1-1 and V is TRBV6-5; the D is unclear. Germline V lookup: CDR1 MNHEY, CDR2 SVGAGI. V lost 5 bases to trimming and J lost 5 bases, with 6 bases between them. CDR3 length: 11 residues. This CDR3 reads CASSNPTEAFF. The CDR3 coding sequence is TGTGCCAGCAGTAATCCGACTGAAGCTTTCTTT.

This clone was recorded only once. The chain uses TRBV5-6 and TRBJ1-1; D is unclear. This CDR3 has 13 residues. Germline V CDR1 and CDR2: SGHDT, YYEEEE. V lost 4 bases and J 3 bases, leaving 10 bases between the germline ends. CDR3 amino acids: CASSERWDTEAFF. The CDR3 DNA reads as TGTGCCAGCAGCGAGCGGTGGGACACTGAAGCTTTCTTT.

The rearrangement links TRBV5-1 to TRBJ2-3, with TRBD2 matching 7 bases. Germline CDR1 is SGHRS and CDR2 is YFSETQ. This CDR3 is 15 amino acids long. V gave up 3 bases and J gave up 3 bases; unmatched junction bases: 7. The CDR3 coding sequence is TGCGCCAGCAGCTCGGGAGGAGCGATAACAGATACGCAGTATTTT. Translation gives CASSSGGAITDTQYF.